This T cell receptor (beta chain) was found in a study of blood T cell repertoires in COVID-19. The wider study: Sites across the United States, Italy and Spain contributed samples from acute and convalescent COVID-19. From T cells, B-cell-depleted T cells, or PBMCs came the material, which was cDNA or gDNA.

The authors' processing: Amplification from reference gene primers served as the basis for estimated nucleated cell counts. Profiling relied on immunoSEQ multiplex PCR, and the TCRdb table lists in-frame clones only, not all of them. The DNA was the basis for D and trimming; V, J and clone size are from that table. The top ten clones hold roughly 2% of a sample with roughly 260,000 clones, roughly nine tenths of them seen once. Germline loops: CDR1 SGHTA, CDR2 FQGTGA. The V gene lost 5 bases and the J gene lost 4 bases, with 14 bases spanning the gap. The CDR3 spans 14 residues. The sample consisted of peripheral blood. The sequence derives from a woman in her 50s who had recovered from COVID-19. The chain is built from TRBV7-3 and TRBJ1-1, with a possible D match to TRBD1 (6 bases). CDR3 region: CASSPQGWTTEAFF. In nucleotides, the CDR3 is TGTGCCAGCAGCCCACAGGGTTGGACCACTGAAGCTTTCTTT.